The clone carrying this TCR beta chain was picked up many times. This entry comes from a study of blood T cells in healthy people across ages. PCR was performed a second time for about 7 to 11 cycles using a sample-barcoded 5' primer and a J-beta primer mix. Each CDR3 protein gets one entry after TCRdb re-called the 5' RACE reads with MiXCR. The sample lists about 1.5 million distinct CDR3 sequences; 40% to 50% were seen once. CDR3 length equals 13 residues. Trimming shortened V by 6 bases and J by 2 bases, and 8 bases separated the two germline ends. Isolation recovered at least 7 million PBMCs from every sample.

This TCR came from a woman aged 18-30 years in good health. This chain uses TRBV12-3 or TRBV12-4 with TRBJ1-5; no definite D call. The sequencing input was blood. The CDR3 bases are TGTGCCAGCAGCCCCCGGGGCAATCAGCCCCAGCATTTT. Protein: CASSPRGNQPQHF.